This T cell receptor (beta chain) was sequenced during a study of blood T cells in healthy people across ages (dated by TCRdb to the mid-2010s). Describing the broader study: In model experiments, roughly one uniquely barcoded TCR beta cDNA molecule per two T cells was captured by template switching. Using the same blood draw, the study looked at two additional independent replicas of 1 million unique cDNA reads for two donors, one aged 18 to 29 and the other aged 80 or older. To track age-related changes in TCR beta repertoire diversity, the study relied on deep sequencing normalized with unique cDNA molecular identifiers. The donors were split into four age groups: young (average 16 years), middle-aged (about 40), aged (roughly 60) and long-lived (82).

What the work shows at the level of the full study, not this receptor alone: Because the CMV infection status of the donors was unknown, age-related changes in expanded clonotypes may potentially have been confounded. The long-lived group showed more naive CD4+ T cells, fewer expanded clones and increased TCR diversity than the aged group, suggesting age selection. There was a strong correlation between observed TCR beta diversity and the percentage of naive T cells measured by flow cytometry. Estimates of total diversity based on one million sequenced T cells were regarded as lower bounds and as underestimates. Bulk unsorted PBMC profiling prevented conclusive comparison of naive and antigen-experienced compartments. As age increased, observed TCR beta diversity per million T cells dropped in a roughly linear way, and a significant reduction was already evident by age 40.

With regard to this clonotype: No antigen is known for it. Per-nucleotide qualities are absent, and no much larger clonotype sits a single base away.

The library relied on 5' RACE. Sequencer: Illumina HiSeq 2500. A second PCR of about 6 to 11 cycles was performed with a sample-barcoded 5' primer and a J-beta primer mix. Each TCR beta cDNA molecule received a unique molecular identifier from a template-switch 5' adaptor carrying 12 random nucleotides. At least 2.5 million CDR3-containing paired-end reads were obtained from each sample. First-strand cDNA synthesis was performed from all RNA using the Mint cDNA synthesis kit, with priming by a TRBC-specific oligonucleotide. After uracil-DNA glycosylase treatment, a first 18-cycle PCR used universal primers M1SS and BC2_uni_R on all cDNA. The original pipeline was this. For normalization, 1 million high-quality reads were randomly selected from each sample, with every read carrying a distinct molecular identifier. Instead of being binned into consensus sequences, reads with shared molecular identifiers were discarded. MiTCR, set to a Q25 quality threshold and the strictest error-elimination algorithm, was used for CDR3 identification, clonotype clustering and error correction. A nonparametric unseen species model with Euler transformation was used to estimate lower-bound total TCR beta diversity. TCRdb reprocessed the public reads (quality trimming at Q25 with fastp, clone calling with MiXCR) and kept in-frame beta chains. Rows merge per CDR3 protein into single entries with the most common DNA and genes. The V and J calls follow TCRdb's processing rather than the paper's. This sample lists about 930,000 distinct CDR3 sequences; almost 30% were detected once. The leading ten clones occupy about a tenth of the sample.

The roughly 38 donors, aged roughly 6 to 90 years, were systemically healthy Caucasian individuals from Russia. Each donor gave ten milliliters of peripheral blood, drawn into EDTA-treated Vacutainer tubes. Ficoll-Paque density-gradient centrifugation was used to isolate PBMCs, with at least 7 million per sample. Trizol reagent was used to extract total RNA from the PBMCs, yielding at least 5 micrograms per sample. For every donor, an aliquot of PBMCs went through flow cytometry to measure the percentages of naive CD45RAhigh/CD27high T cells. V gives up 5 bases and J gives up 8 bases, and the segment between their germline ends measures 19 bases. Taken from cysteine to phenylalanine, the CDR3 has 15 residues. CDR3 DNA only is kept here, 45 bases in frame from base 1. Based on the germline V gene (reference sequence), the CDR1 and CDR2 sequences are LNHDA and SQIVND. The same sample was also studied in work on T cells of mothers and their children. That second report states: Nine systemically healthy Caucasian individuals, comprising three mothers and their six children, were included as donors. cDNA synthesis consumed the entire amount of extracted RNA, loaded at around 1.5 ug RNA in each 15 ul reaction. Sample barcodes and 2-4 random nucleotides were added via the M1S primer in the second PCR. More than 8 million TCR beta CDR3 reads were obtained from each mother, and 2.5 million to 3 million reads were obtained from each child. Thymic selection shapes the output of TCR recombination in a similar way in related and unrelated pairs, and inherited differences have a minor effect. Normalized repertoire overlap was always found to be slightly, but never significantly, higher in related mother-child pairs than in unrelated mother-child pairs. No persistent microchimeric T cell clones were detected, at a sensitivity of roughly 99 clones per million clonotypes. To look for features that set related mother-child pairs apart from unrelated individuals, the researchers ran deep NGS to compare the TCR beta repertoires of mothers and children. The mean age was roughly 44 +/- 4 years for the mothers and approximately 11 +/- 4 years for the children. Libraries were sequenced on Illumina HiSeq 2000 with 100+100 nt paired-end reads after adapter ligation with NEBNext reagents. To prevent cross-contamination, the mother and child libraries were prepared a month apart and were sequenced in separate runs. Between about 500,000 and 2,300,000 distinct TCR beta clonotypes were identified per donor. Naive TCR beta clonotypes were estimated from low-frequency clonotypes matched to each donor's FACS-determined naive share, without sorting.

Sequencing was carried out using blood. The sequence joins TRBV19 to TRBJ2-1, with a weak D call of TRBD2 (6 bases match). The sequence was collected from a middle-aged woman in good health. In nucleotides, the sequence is TGTGCCAGTAGTCCACCGCGACTAGTGAAGGATGAGCAGTTCTTC. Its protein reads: CASSPPRLVKDEQFF. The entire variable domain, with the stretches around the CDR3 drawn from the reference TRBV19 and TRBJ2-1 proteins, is DGGITQSPKYLFRKEGQNVTLSCEQNLNHDAMYWYRQDPGQGLRLIYYSQIVNDFQKGDIAEGYSVSREKKESFPLTVTSAQKNPTAFYLCASSPPRLVKDEQFFGPGTRLTVL.